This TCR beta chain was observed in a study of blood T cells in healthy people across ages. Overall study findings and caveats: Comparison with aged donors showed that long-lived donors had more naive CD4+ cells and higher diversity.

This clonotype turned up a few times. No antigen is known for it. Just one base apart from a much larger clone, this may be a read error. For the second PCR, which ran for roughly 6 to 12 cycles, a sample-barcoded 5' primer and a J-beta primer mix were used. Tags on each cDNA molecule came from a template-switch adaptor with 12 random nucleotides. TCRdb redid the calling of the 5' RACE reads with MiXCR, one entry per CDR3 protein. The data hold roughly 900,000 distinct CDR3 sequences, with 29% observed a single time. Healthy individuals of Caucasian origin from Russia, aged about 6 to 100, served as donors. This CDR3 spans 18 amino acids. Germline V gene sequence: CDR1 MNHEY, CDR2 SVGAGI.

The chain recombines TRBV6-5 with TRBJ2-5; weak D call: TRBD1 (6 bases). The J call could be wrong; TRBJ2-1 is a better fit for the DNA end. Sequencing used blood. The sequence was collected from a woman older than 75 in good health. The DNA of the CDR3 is TGTGCCAGCAGTTACTCGTCAAGGGGGTTTGAGGCCCAAGAGACCCAGTTCTTC. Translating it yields CASSYSSRGFEAQETQFF.